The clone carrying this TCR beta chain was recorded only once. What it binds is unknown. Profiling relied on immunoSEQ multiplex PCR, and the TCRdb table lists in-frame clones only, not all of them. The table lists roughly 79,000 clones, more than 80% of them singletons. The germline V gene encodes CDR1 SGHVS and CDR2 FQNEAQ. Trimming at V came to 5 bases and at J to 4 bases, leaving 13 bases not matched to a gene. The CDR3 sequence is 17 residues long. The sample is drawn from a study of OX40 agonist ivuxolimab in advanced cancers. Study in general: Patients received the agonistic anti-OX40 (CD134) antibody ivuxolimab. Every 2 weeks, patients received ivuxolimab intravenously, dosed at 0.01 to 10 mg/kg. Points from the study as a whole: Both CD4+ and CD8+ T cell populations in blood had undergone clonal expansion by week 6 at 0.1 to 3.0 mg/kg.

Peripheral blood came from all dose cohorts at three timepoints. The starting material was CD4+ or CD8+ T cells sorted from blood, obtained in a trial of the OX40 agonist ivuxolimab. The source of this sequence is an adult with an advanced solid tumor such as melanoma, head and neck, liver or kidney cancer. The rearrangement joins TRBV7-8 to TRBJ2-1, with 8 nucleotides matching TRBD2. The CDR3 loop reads CASSPRPGLGTYNEQFF. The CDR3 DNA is TGTGCCAGCAGCCCCCGGCCGGGACTAGGAACTTACAATGAGCAGTTCTTC. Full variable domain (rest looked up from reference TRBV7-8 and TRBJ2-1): GAGVSQSPRYKVAKRGQDVALRCDPISGHVSLFWYQQALGQGPEFLTYFQNEAQLDKSGLPSDRFFAERPEGSVSTLKIQRTQQEDSAVYLCASSPRPGLGTYNEQFFGPGTRLTVL.